This entry lists 20 T cell receptor beta chains sequenced from one sample in a study of control samples from healthy donors and cancer patients. The method was immunoSEQ multiplex PCR; TCRdb's version includes in-frame clones alone and lacks a portion of them. The data show fewer than 200,000 clones, 85% to 90% seen once. Sample: blood. The receptors were sampled from a woman between 25 and 40 years old in good health.

The V call is TRBV18, the J call TRBJ2-2; D ambiguous. The V gene lost 0 bases and the J gene lost 3 bases, with 8 bases spanning the gap. The germline V gene has CDR1 KGHSH and CDR2 LQKENI. CDR3 size: 15 residues. The CDR3 region is CASSPPYPYTGELFF. The CDR3, as DNA: TGTGCCAGCTCACCACCGTATCCCTACACCGGGGAGCTGTTTTTT.

V usage is TRBV28 and J usage is TRBJ2-7; possible D gene TRBD1, 6 bases. V lost 5 bases, J lost 1 base, and 12 bases lay in between. CDR3 length: 14 amino acids. The germline CDR1 and CDR2 sequences are MDHEN and SYDVKM. The CDR3 loop is CASSQPGTSYEQYF. DNA of the CDR3: TGTGCCAGCAGTCAGCCCGGGACATCCTACGAGCAGTACTTC.

The table lists this clone with a count of one. The chain joins TRBV11-2 to TRBJ1-3, with a weak D call TRBD1 (5 bases). Germline lookup yields CDR1 SGHAT and CDR2 FQNNGV. Trimming removed 4 bases at V and 7 bases at J, with 14 bases between. The CDR3 is 14 amino acids. The CDR3, as DNA: TGTGCCAGCAGCTGGGAGGGGACTAGCAACACCATATATTTT. As protein: CASSWEGTSNTIYF.

This rearrangement joins TRBV30 to TRBJ2-2; D is tentatively TRBD1 or TRBD2 (5 bases each). Germline V gene data show CDR1 as GTSNPN and CDR2 as SVGIG (reference sequence). The CDR3 length is 14 residues. Trimming took 4 bases from V and 4 from J, leaving 13 bases between them. The CDR3 region has the DNA TGTGCCTGGAAGATACCCGGGGCCACCGGGGAGCTGTTTTTT. As protein: CAWKIPGATGELFF. Based on the CDR3 plus reference TRBV30 and TRBJ2-2, the full variable domain is SQTIHQWPATLVQPVGSPLSLECTVEGTSNPNLYWYRQAAGRGLQLLFYSVGIGQISSEVPQNLSASRPQDRQFILSSKKLLLSDSGFYLCAWKIPGATGELFFGEGSRLTVL.

This chain connects TRBV2 to TRBJ2-7; 8 nucleotides match TRBD1. The junction had 12 bases not matched to a gene; V was cut back by 7 bases and J by 7 bases. The CDR3 has 14 residues. Germline V gene data show CDR1 as SNHLY and CDR2 as FYNNEI. The CDR3 loop is CASKVLVTGVEQYF. CDR3 nucleotide sequence: TGTGCCAGCAAGGTTTTAGTGACAGGGGTTGAGCAGTACTTC.

This clone has just one count. The chain recombines TRBV24-1 with TRBJ2-2, with TRBD1 identical over 7 bases. Germline V gene data show CDR1 as KGHDR and CDR2 as SFDVKD. The CDR3 spans 18 residues. The V gene end was trimmed by 6 bases and the J gene end by 0 bases; junction bases not matched to a gene: 12. CDR3 in DNA: TGTGCCACCAGTCGGACAGGAGGACTTACCGCGAACACCGGGGAGCTGTTTTTT. This encodes CATSRTGGLTANTGELFF.

The chain has TRBV11-2 and TRBJ1-2; TRBD1 matches at 7 bases. From germline, CDR1 is SGHAT and CDR2 FQNNGV. This CDR3 has 13 residues. Trimming at V came to 5 bases and at J to 5 bases, leaving 5 bases not matched to a gene. The CDR3 here is CASSRGGFYGYTF. CDR3 in DNA: TGTGCCAGCAGCCGAGGGGGCTTTTATGGCTACACCTTC.

Remarks on this clone: The same CDR3 is also encoded by other DNA sequences in this sample. CDR3 DNA sequence: TGTGCCAGCAGTTTAAGGCAGGGGGGTAATCAGCCCCAGCATTTT. This encodes CASSLRQGGNQPQHF. This chain joins TRBV28 and TRBJ1-5; 7 nucleotides align to TRBD1. CDR1 is MDHEN, CDR2 SYDVKM, per germline. J gave up 4 bases and V 2 bases, and 5 bases lay outside the gene matches. The CDR3 has 15 amino acids.

The chain carries TRBV7-9 and TRBJ2-2, with D possibly being TRBD1 (6 bases). In germline, CDR1 is SEHNR, CDR2 FQNEAQ (reference sequence). With 5 bases removed from V and 13 bases from J, the gap between germline ends came to 26 bases. The CDR3 consists of 16 residues. Here the CDR3 DNA reads TGTGCCAGCAGCCAGTTCTCCACAGGGCAGGCCCAGGGGCTGTTTTTT. It yields the protein CASSQFSTGQAQGLFF. Supplemented by reference TRBV7-9 and TRBJ2-2, the full variable domain reads DTGVSQNPRHKITKRGQNVTFRCDPISEHNRLYWYRQTLGQGPEFLTYFQNEAQLEKSRLLSDRFSAERPKGSFSTLEIQRTEQGDSAMYLCASSQFSTGQAQGLFFGEGSRLTVL.

The chain recombines TRBV5-1 with TRBJ2-3, with no clear D. V shed 2 bases and J shed 3 bases, with 7 bases lying between them. The CDR3 runs to 13 residues. Looked up from germline, CDR1 is SGHRS and CDR2 is YFSETQ. The CDR3 DNA reads TGCGCCAGCAGCTTACCACCAACAGATACGCAGTATTTT. It yields the protein CASSLPPTDTQYF. Full variable domain (rest looked up from reference TRBV5-1 and TRBJ2-3): KAGVTQTPRYLIKTRGQQVTLSCSPISGHRSVSWYQQTPGQGLQFLFEYFSETQRNKGNFPGRFSGRQFSNSRSEMNVSTLELGDSALYLCASSLPPTDTQYFGPGTRLTVL.

This rearrangement joins TRBV30 to TRBJ2-7; TRBD1 aligns across 8 bases. This CDR3 has 14 amino acids. The junction had 7 bases not matched to a gene; V was cut back by 4 bases and J by 2 bases. Germline CDR1 is GTSNPN and CDR2 is SVGIG (reference sequence). The CDR3 reads CAWTTGVGPYEQYV. CDR3 nucleotides: TGTGCCTGGACGACAGGGGTCGGACCCTACGAGCAGTACGTC.

The chain employs TRBV28 and TRBJ1-5; 7 positions agree with TRBD1. Germline lookup yields CDR1 MDHEN and CDR2 SYDVKM. The ends lost 5 bases at V and 3 bases at J; junction bases unmatched: 7. This CDR3 comprises 15 residues. CDR3 sequence reads: CASSKTGTFNQPQHF. CDR3 coding DNA: TGTGCCAGCAGTAAGACAGGGACTTTCAATCAGCCCCAGCATTTT.

The chain recombines TRBV7-9 with TRBJ1-1; D perhaps matches TRBD1 (5 bases). Trimming shortened V by 2 bases and J by 2 bases, and 12 bases separated the two germline ends. The CDR3 is 15 residues long. Germline V gene data show CDR1 as SEHNR and CDR2 as FQNEAQ (reference sequence). This CDR3 is CASSLKGHRNTEAFF. The CDR3 DNA follows: TGTGCCAGCAGCTTAAAAGGACACCGAAACACTGAAGCTTTCTTT.

V usage is TRBV21-1 and J usage is TRBJ2-7; TRBD1, as called in the table, went unchecked against the DNA. TRBV21-1 is described as a pseudogene. CDR3 length: 14 residues. The CDR3 DNA sequence: TGTGCCAGCAGCAGGGGGCGTGCCCCCTACGAGCAGTACGTC. Its translation: CASSRGRAPYEQYV.

The chain employs TRBV11-3 and TRBJ2-1; perhaps TRBD1 as D (6 bases). The V end was cut by 5 bases, the J end by 7 bases, with 18 bases between. The CDR3 totals 15 residues. Germline-derived CDR1 and CDR2 are SGHNT and YENEEA. CDR3 loop: CASSPQGKSENEQFF. Here the CDR3 DNA reads TGTGCCAGCAGCCCACAGGGAAAGTCTGAGAATGAGCAGTTCTTC.

The chain carries TRBV15 and TRBJ2-3, with TRBD2 matching over 9 bases. The CDR3 extends over 17 amino acids. Germline lookup yields CDR1 LNHNV and CDR2 YYDKDF (reference sequence). Trimming cost V 0 bases and J 5 bases; bases outside gene matches: 9. CDR3 nucleotides: TGTGCCACCAGCAGAGATCGGGGCGGGAGGGCCGTAGATACGCAGTATTTT. Amino acids: CATSRDRGGRAVDTQYF.

The chain employs TRBV7-8 and TRBJ2-7; 9 nucleotides line up with TRBD2. This CDR3 is built from 18 residues. V was clipped by 1 base and J by 1 base; unmatched bases: 11. Per germline, CDR1 SGHVS and CDR2 FQNEAQ. The CDR3 is CASSLDSGFAGGSYEQYF. DNA of the CDR3: TGTGCCAGCAGCTTAGATTCTGGGTTTGCGGGAGGGTCCTACGAGCAGTACTTC.

This chain joins TRBV12-3 or TRBV12-4 and TRBJ2-4, with 10 bases matching TRBD1. Trimming at V came to 10 bases and at J to 8 bases, leaving 8 bases not matched to a gene. The CDR3 is 13 residues long. CDR3 residues: CATVRGTGDIQYF. CDR3 DNA: TGTGCCACGGTCCGGGGGACAGGGGACATTCAGTACTTC.

The chain is built from TRBV7-8 and TRBJ2-7; 7 bases align to TRBD2. CDR3 length: 14 residues. Unmatched junction bases numbered 12, after V lost 10 bases and J lost 3 bases. Germline CDR1 reads SGHVS; CDR2 reads FQNEAQ. CDR3 DNA sequence: TGTGCCACCTCAGTAGGCGGGAGCCACTACGAGCAGTACTTC. The encoded protein is CATSVGGSHYEQYF.

This chain joins TRBV7-9 and TRBJ2-5; no reliable D call. Germline-derived CDR1 and CDR2 are SEHNR and FQNEAQ (reference sequence). V shed 0 bases and J shed 0 bases, with 8 bases lying between them. The CDR3 length is 15 residues. The CDR3 DNA reads as TGTGCCAGCAGCTTAGCGGTAGGGTACCAAGAGACCCAGTACTTC. The encoded protein is CASSLAVGYQETQYF.